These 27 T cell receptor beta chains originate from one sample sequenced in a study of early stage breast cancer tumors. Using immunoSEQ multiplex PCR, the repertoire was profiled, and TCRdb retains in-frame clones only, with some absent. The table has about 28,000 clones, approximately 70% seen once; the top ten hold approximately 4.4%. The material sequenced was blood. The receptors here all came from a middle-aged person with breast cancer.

This CDR3 reads CASSLGARDRPTQYF. The DNA for the CDR3 is TGTGCCAGCAGCTTAGGAGCCCGGGACAGGCCTACCCAGTACTTC. The rearrangement uses TRBV7-2 and TRBJ2-5, with TRBD1 matching over 8 bases. V lost 1 base, J lost 8 bases, and 9 bases stayed unmatched. Germline lookup yields CDR1 SGHTA and CDR2 FQGNSA. The CDR3 has 15 residues.

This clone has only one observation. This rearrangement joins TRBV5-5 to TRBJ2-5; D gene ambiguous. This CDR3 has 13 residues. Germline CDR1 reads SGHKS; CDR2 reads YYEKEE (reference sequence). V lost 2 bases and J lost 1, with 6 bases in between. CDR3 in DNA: TGTGCCAGCAGCTTTTCTCCCCAAGAGACCCAGTACTTC. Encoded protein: CASSFSPQETQYF.

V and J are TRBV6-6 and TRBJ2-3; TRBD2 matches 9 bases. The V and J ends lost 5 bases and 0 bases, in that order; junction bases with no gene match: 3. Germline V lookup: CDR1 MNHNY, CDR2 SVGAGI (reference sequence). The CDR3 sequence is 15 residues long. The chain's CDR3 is CASSRREGSTDTQYF. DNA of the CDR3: TGTGCCAGCAGTAGGCGGGAGGGTAGCACAGATACGCAGTATTTT.

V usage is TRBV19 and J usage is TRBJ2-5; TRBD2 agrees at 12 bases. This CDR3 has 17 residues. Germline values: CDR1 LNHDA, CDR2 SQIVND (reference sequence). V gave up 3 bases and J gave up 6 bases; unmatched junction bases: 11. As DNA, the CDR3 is TGTGCCAGTAGTATGGCTAGCGGGAGGGCCCGGCGTCAGACCCAGTACTTC. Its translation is CASSMASGRARRQTQYF. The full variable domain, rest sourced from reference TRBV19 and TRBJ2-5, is DGGITQSPKYLFRKEGQNVTLSCEQNLNHDAMYWYRQDPGQGLRLIYYSQIVNDFQKGDIAEGYSVSREKKESFPLTVTSAQKNPTAFYLCASSMASGRARRQTQYFGPGTRLLVL.

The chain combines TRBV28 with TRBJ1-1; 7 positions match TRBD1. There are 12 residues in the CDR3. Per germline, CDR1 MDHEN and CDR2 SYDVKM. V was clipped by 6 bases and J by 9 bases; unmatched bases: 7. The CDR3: CASRTGTLQAFF. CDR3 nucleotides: TGTGCCAGCAGGACAGGGACCCTTCAAGCTTTCTTT.

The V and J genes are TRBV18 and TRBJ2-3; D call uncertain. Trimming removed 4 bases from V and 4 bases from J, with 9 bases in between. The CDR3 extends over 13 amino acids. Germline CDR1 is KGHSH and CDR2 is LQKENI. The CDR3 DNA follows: TGTGCCAGCTCACTAGACGATGCAGATACGCAGTATTTT. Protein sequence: CASSLDDADTQYF. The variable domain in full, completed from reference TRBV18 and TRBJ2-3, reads NAGVMQNPRHLVRRRGQEARLRCSPMKGHSHVYWYRQLPEEGLKFMVYLQKENIIDESGMPKERFSAEFPKEGPSILRIQQVVRGDSAAYFCASSLDDADTQYFGPGTRLTVL.

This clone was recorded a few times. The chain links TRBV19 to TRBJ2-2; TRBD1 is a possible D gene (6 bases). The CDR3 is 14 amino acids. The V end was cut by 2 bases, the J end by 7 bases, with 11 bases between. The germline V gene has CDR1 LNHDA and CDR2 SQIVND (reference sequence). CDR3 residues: CASSINRVDGELFF. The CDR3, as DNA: TGTGCCAGTAGTATAAACAGGGTCGACGGGGAGCTGTTTTTT.

Written as DNA, the CDR3 is TGTGCCAGCACCTCCGGGACAGGGTTTTACGAGCAGTACTTC. Translating gives CASTSGTGFYEQYF. The V call is TRBV7-2, the J call TRBJ2-7; the match to TRBD1 covers 9 bases. The CDR3 runs 14 residues. CDR1 and CDR2 (germline): SGHTA, FQGNSA. After removal of 7 bases from V and 4 bases from J, the junction contained 8 bases not matched to a gene.

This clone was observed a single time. The CDR3 DNA sequence: TGTGCCAGCAGCTTACTAGCGGGAGGGCCCTCCACCTACGAGCAGTACTTC. Protein: CASSLLAGGPSTYEQYF. The rearrangement links TRBV7-3 to TRBJ2-7; 12 bases line up with TRBD2. Germline values: CDR1 SGHTA, CDR2 FQGTGA. J gave up 2 bases and V 2 bases, and 7 bases lay outside the gene matches. CDR3 size: 17 residues.

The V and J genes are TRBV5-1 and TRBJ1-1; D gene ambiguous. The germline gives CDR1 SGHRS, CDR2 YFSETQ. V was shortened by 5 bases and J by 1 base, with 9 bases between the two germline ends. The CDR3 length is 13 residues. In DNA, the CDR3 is TGCGCCAGCAGAAAAGACGCGAACACTGAAGCTTTCTTT. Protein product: CASRKDANTEAFF.

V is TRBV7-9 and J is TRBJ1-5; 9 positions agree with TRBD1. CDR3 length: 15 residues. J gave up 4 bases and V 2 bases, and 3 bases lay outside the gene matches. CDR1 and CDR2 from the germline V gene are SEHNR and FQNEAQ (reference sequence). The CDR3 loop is CASSLTGTGNQPQHF. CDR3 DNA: TGTGCCAGCAGCTTAACGGGGACAGGGAATCAGCCCCAGCATTTT.

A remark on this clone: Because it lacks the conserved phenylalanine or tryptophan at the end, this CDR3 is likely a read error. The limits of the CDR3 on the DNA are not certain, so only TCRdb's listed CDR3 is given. The CDR3 reads CASSLFGRDG. The chain recombines TRBV7-3 with TRBJ2-7; whether TRBD1, the table's D call, matches the DNA was not checked. Counting both end residues, the CDR3 totals 10 amino acids. Germline-derived CDR1 and CDR2 are SGHTA and FQGTGA.

CDR3 region: CASSLLGGTGNTQYF. The CDR3 DNA reads as TGCGCCAGCAGCTTACTCGGGGGCACAGGGAATACGCAGTATTTT. This chain links TRBV5-1 with TRBJ2-3; either TRBD1 or TRBD2 may supply D (6 bases each). The CDR3 loop spans 15 amino acids. The germline V gene encodes CDR1 SGHRS and CDR2 YFSETQ. The ends were cut back, 2 bases at V and 7 bases at J, with 17 bases in the middle.

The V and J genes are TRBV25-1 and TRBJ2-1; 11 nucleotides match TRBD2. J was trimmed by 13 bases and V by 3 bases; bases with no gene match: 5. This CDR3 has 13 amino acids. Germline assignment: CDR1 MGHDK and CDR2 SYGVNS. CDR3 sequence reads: CASSDLAGGPQFF. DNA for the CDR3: TGTGCCAGCAGTGACTTAGCGGGAGGGCCACAGTTCTTC.

The CDR3 DNA follows: TGTGCCAGTAGTATAGGGGACGAGGGAACCGGGGAGCTGTTTTTT. This translates into CASSIGDEGTGELFF. J is TRBJ2-2 and V is TRBV19, with D perhaps matching TRBD1 or TRBD2 (5 bases each). The CDR3 totals 15 residues. In germline, CDR1 is LNHDA, CDR2 SQIVND (reference sequence). V was cut by 1 base and J by 5 bases, with 11 bases left in between.

CDR3 region: CASSPEVATDTQYF. The DNA for the CDR3 is TGTGCCAGCAGCCCCGAAGTAGCGACAGATACGCAGTATTTT. V and J are TRBV5-4 and TRBJ2-3; TRBD2 is a possible D gene (5 bases). Germline CDR1 is SGHNT and CDR2 is YYREEE (reference sequence). Trimming cost V 4 bases and J 3 bases, with 12 bases left between them. The CDR3 has 14 amino acids.

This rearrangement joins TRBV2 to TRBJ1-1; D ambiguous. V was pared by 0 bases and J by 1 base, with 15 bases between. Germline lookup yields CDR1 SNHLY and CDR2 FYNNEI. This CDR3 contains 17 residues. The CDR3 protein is CASSEAGTRFGNTEAFF. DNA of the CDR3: TGTGCCAGCAGTGAAGCCGGTACGAGGTTCGGGAACACTGAAGCTTTCTTT.

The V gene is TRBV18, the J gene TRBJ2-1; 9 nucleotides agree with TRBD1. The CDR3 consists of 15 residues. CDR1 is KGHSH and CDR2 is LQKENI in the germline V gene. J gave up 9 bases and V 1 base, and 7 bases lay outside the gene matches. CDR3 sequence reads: CASSPRGTGFGEQFF. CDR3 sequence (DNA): TGTGCCAGCTCACCACGGGGGACAGGGTTTGGTGAGCAGTTCTTC. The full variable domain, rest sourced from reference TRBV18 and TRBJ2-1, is NAGVMQNPRHLVRRRGQEARLRCSPMKGHSHVYWYRQLPEEGLKFMVYLQKENIIDESGMPKERFSAEFPKEGPSILRIQQVVRGDSAAYFCASSPRGTGFGEQFFGPGTRLTVL.

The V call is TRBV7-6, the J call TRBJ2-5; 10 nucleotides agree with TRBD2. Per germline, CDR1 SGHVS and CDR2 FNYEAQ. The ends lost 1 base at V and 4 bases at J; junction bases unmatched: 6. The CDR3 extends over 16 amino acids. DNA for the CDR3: TGTGCCAGCAGCTTAGTCCTAGCGGGAGCGGGAGAGACCCAGTACTTC. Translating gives CASSLVLAGAGETQYF. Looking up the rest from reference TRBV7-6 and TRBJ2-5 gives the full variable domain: GAGVSQSPRYKVTKRGQDVALRCDPISGHVSLYWYRQALGQGPEFLTYFNYEAQQDKSGLPNDRFSAERPEGSISTLTIQRTEQRDSAMYRCASSLVLAGAGETQYFGPGTRLLVL.

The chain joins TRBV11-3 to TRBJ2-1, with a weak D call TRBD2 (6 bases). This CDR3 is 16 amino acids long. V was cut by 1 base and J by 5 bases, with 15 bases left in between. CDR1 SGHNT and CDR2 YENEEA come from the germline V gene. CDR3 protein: CASSLGGGDGDNEQFF. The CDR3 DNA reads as TGTGCCAGCAGCTTAGGGGGCGGGGACGGGGACAATGAGCAGTTCTTC.

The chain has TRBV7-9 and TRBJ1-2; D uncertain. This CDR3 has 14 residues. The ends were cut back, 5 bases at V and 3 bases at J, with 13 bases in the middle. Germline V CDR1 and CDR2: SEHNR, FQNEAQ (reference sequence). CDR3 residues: CASSRPRTDYGYTF. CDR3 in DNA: TGTGCCAGCAGCCGACCTCGGACGGACTATGGCTACACCTTC.

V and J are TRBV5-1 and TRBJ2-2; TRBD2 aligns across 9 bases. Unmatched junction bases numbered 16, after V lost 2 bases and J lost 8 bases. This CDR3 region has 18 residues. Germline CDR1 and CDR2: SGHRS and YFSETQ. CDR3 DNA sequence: TGCGCCAGCAGCTTTACGATAAAGCGGGAGGACCGGGGAGGGGAGCTGTTTTTT. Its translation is CASSFTIKREDRGGELFF.

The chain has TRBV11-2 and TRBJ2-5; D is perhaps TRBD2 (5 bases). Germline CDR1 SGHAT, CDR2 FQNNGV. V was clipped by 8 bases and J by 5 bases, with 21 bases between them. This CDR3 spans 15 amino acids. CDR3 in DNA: TGTGCCAGCGTACAAGGGAATGGGGAGAGGGAGACCCAGTACTTC. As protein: CASVQGNGERETQYF.

The CDR3 nucleotides are TGCAGTGCTAGAGATAACTATGGCTACACCTTC. It specifies CSARDNYGYTF. V is TRBV20-1 and J is TRBJ1-2; D is uncertain. The germline V and J ends were trimmed by 0 bases and 1 base, with 0 bases remaining between them. Per the germline V gene, CDR1 is DFQATT and CDR2 is SNEGSKA (reference sequence). The CDR3 extends over 11 amino acids.

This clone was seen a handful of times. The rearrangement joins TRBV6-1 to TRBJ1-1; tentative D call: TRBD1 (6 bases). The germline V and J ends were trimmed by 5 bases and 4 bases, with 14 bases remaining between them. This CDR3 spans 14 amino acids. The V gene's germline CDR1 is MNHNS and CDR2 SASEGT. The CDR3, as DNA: TGTGCCAGCAGTCGTGAATCAGGGGCCACTGAAGCTTTCTTT. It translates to CASSRESGATEAFF.

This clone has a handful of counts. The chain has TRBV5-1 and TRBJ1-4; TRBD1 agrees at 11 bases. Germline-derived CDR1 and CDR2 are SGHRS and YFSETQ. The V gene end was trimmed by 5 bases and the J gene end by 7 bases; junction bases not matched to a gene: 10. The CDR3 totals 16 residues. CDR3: CASRPGQGGGSEKLFF. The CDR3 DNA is TGCGCCAGCAGACCGGGACAGGGGGGAGGAAGTGAAAAACTGTTTTTT.

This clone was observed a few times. The CDR3 region has the DNA TGTGCCAGCAGCTTATCCGACAGGGGGAACTACGAGCAGTACTTC. It is translated as CASSLSDRGNYEQYF. The genes are TRBV7-6 and TRBJ2-7; 9 positions match TRBD1. Germline V lookup: CDR1 SGHVS, CDR2 FNYEAQ. The CDR3 is made up of 15 amino acids. The J segment lost 3 bases and the V segment lost 2 bases, leaving 5 bases of the junction unmatched.